Sequencing of this TCR beta chain was carried out in a study of tumor and adjacent non-tumor tissue in lung cancer. On the study more broadly: Aged about 30 to 85 years, patients included roughly ten men and 4 or 5 women with stage I to III disease. Study-level results: Significantly higher TCR diversity was found in tumor than normal lung.

No cell sorting was done before RNA was extracted from the tissue. TCRbeta libraries were built with three rounds of nested PCR, modified from ARM-PCR. MiXCR, run by TCRdb on the multiplex PCR reads, gives a single entry per CDR3 protein. The top ten clones hold approximately 30% of a sample with about 70,000 distinct CDR3 sequences, 73% of them seen once. Trimming removed 3 bases at V and 0 bases at J, with 12 bases between. The CDR3 length is 16 residues. Germline CDR1 reads MDHEN; CDR2 reads SYDVKM. A remark on this clonotype: Its antigen is currently unknown.

The TCR originated in a man aged 60 to 69 with non-small cell lung cancer. Sequences were obtained from lung tumor tissue. The chain recombines TRBV28 with TRBJ2-4, with D possibly matching TRBD1 (5 bases). The CDR3 DNA follows: TGTGCCAGCAGTTTGGGGCAGACAATAGCCAAAAACATTCAGTACTTC. This sequence encodes CASSLGQTIAKNIQYF. The full variable domain, completed using reference TRBV28 and TRBJ2-4, is DVKVTQSSRYLVKRTGEKVFLECVQDMDHENMFWYRQDPGLGLRLIYFSYDVKMKEKGDIPEGYSVSREKKERFSLILESASTNQTSMYLCASSLGQTIAKNIQYFGAGTRLSVL.